A single sample gave rise to the 18 T cell receptor beta chains below, sequenced in a study of blood T cell repertoires in COVID-19. The table came from immunoSEQ multiplex PCR; TCRdb's copy has only in-frame clones and leaves some out. Among tens of thousands of clones listed, 75% to 90% were seen once. Material: peripheral blood. The receptors were sampled from an older man with acute or convalescent COVID-19.

The chain carries TRBV11-2 and TRBJ2-1; 9 nucleotides align to TRBD2. Germline trimming cut 0 bases from V and 9 bases from J; bases unmatched to any gene: 3. The CDR3 extends over 14 amino acids. Germline V gene data show CDR1 as SGHAT and CDR2 as FQNNGV. CDR3 coding DNA: TGTGCCAGCAGCTTAGAAGTAGCGGGGGCTGAGCAGTTCTTC. This encodes CASSLEVAGAEQFF.

The V call is TRBV29-1, the J call TRBJ2-5, with D possibly being TRBD2 (6 bases). The CDR3 runs to 16 residues. V lost 2 bases and J 2 bases, leaving 18 bases between the germline ends. Per germline, CDR1 SQVTM and CDR2 ANQGSEA. The CDR3 loop is CSVERELDSRQETQYF. CDR3 coding DNA: TGCAGCGTTGAACGGGAGCTTGATTCGCGACAAGAGACCCAGTACTTC.

The chain links TRBV2 to TRBJ2-5; 15 nucleotides align to TRBD2. V trimming: 5 bases; J trimming: 5 bases; junction bases outside the gene matches: 15. Germline V gene lookup returns CDR1 SNHLY and CDR2 FYNNEI. There are 19 residues in the CDR3. CDR3 coding DNA: TGTGCCAGCAGTATGACAGGTGGACTAGCGGGAGGGCCTCGCGAGACCCAGTACTTC. Amino acids: CASSMTGGLAGGPRETQYF.

The J gene is TRBJ1-1, the V gene TRBV14; a weak D match, TRBD1 (5 bases). The CDR3 length is 13 residues. The germline V and J ends were trimmed by 3 bases and 4 bases, with 9 bases remaining between them. Germline-derived CDR1 and CDR2 are SGHDN and FVKESK. The CDR3 loop reads CASSQVTGTEAFF. The CDR3 DNA is TGTGCCAGCAGCCAGGTTACAGGCACTGAAGCTTTCTTT. Complete variable domain (other parts from reference TRBV14 and TRBJ1-1): EAGVTQFPSHSVIEKGQTVTLRCDPISGHDNLYWYRRVMGKEIKFLLHFVKESKQDESGMPNNRFLAERTGGTYSTLKVQPAELEDSGVYFCASSQVTGTEAFFGQGTRLTVV.

The chain combines TRBV6-1 with TRBJ2-2; D is uncertain. The germline V gene encodes CDR1 MNHNS and CDR2 SASEGT. With 1 base removed from V and 2 bases from J, the gap between germline ends came to 8 bases. CDR3 length: 15 residues. The CDR3 region is CASSEGPGNTGELFF. CDR3 nucleotides: TGTGCCAGCAGTGAAGGGCCAGGAAACACCGGGGAGCTGTTTTTT.

The V gene is TRBV10-3, the J gene TRBJ2-2; 14 positions match TRBD2. Germline V gene lookup returns CDR1 ENHRY and CDR2 SYGVKD. The J segment lost 7 bases and the V segment lost 2 bases, leaving 6 bases of the junction unmatched. The CDR3 sequence is 17 residues long. CDR3 coding DNA: TGTGCCATCAGTGAGGATGTGACTAGCGGGAGGGGCGGGGAGCTGTTTTTT. Protein product: CAISEDVTSGRGGELFF.

This chain connects TRBV7-2 to TRBJ1-6; 7 bases align to TRBD1. Losses at the gene ends were 6 bases for V and 10 bases for J; bases not matched to a gene: 6. The germline gives CDR1 SGHTA, CDR2 FQGNSA. The CDR3 runs to 13 residues. The CDR3 DNA follows: TGTGCCAGCAGACTGGGACAGATCTCACCCCTCCACTTT. Translation: CASRLGQISPLHF.

The V call is TRBV7-3, the J call TRBJ2-1; perhaps TRBD1 as D (5 bases). Per the germline V gene, CDR1 is SGHTA and CDR2 is FQGTGA. V was cut by 5 bases and J by 2 bases, with 13 bases left in between. The CDR3 runs 15 residues. The CDR3: CASSLDRGPYNEQFF. The CDR3 DNA sequence: TGTGCCAGCAGCCTCGACAGAGGCCCCTACAATGAGCAGTTCTTC.

The V and J genes are TRBV19 and TRBJ1-5; D call uncertain. The germline V gene encodes CDR1 LNHDA and CDR2 SQIVND (reference sequence). This CDR3 contains 12 residues. V lost 7 bases and J 7 bases, leaving 11 bases between the germline ends. CDR3 sequence (DNA): TGTGCCAGTACTCGGGGTTTGCAGCCCCAGCATTTT. Its protein is CASTRGLQPQHF.

This sequence joins TRBV7-9 and TRBJ2-3, with a possible D match to TRBD1 (6 bases). The CDR3 has 16 amino acids. Germline V CDR1 and CDR2: SEHNR, FQNEAQ (reference sequence). V lost 2 bases to trimming and J lost 2 bases, with 14 bases between them. The CDR3 sequence: CASSLSSGAITDTQYF. The CDR3 nucleotides are TGTGCCAGCAGCTTATCGTCAGGGGCGATCACAGATACGCAGTATTTT.

This clone was seen just once. V is TRBV9 and J is TRBJ1-1; tentatively, D is TRBD1 (5 bases). The CDR3 has 16 amino acids. Trimming shortened V by 0 bases and J by 6 bases, and 18 bases separated the two germline ends. Germline lookup yields CDR1 SGDLS and CDR2 YYNGEE. CDR3 sequence: CASSVAGGAGMAEAFF. CDR3 DNA: TGTGCCAGCAGCGTAGCGGGTGGGGCAGGGATGGCTGAAGCTTTCTTT.

The rearrangement joins TRBV27 to TRBJ2-7, with unresolved D. The CDR3 contains 11 residues. CDR1 is MNHEY and CDR2 is SMNVEV in the germline V gene (reference sequence). The V end lost 3 bases, the J end lost 6 bases, and 6 bases lay between the germline ends. CDR3 sequence reads: CASSFLSEQYF. CDR3 bases: TGTGCCAGCAGTTTCCTCTCCGAGCAGTACTTC.

This clone was picked up one time. The chain couples TRBV27 to TRBJ2-7; the D gene is possibly TRBD2 (6 bases). The CDR3 length is 12 residues. CDR1 MNHEY and CDR2 SMNVEV come from the germline V gene (reference sequence). V gave up 3 bases and J gave up 6 bases, with 9 bases separating them. The CDR3 region is CASSLEGREQYF. The CDR3 DNA is TGTGCCAGCAGTTTGGAGGGGCGCGAGCAGTACTTC.

This clone was seen a handful of times. This chain joins TRBV7-3 and TRBJ2-2; 8 bases line up with TRBD2. The CDR3 totals 15 residues. Unmatched junction bases numbered 2, after V lost 5 bases and J lost 0 bases. Germline lookup yields CDR1 SGHTA and CDR2 FQGTGA. This CDR3 is CASSAAGANTGELFF. The CDR3 DNA reads TGTGCCAGCAGCGCAGCGGGAGCGAACACCGGGGAGCTGTTTTTT. Variable domain in full (rest from reference TRBV7-3 and TRBJ2-2): GAGVSQTPSNKVTEKGKYVELRCDPISGHTALYWYRQSLGQGPEFLIYFQGTGAADDSGLPNDRFFAVRPEGSVSTLKIQRTERGDSAVYLCASSAAGANTGELFFGEGSRLTVL.

The chain is built from TRBV7-2 and TRBJ2-5, with 7 nucleotides matching TRBD1. The CDR3 runs to 14 residues. Germline lookup yields CDR1 SGHTA and CDR2 FQGNSA. V was clipped by 1 base and J by 3 bases; unmatched bases: 2. In DNA form, the CDR3 reads TGTGCCAGCAGCTTAGGGGACAGAAAAGAGACCCAGTACTTC. Translated: CASSLGDRKETQYF.

V usage is TRBV4-3 and J usage is TRBJ2-6; maybe TRBD2 (5 bases). Deletions cut 0 bases from V and 4 bases from J, with 10 bases between. Germline V lookup: CDR1 LGHNA, CDR2 YSLEER. There are 16 residues in the CDR3. CDR3 sequence reads: CASSQDLSGGANVLTF. CDR3 sequence (DNA): TGCGCCAGCAGCCAAGATCTATCGGGAGGGGCCAACGTCCTGACTTTC.

The rearrangement uses TRBV9 and TRBJ1-1; D ambiguous. Trimming removed 0 bases at V and 3 bases at J, with 9 bases between. The germline V gene has CDR1 SGDLS and CDR2 YYNGEE. The CDR3 is 14 amino acids. The CDR3 here is CASSVVPPDTEAFF. CDR3 coding DNA: TGTGCCAGCAGCGTAGTTCCCCCGGACACTGAAGCTTTCTTT. Looking up the rest from reference TRBV9 and TRBJ1-1 gives the full variable domain: DSGVTQTPKHLITATGQRVTLRCSPRSGDLSVYWYQQSLDQGLQFLIQYYNGEERAKGNILERFSAQQFPDLHSELNLSSLELGDSALYFCASSVVPPDTEAFFGQGTRLTVV.

This clone has ten or more counts. The chain employs TRBV6-5 and TRBJ2-7; tentative D call: TRBD1 (6 bases). Per the germline V gene, CDR1 is MNHEY and CDR2 is SVGAGI. The length of the CDR3 is 12 residues. The V gene lost 6 bases and the J gene lost 7 bases, with 13 bases spanning the gap. The CDR3 sequence: CASRKDSQEQYF. The CDR3 DNA reads TGTGCCAGCAGAAAGGACAGTCAAGAGCAGTACTTC.